This TCR beta chain stems from a study of long-term antiretroviral therapy in people with HIV. Whole-study findings and limits: Those clones which expanded before ART made up the dominant part of the repertoire at all time points. In the period from about 2004 to 2017, blood was collected, possibly under older ART regimens.

Every single participant having HIV got treatment inside the United States. Running of the v3.0 immunoSEQ assay took place at survey level. Produced via immunoSEQ multiplex PCR; TCRdb's table is partial and in-frame only. The data show 25,000 or so clones, approximately 82% seen once. Germline CDR1 LGHNA, CDR2 YNFKEQ. Between the trimmed V and J ends, which lost 1 base and 8 bases, there was a span of 15 bases. The CDR3 totals 15 residues. This clone was seen a single time. Its specificity is not known. The chain is built from TRBV4-2 and TRBJ1-5; maybe TRBD1 (5 bases). This receptor was identified in a man between 18 and 29 years old with HIV. The source was unsorted PBMCs, collected 3 years after starting antiretroviral therapy. Here the CDR3 reads CASSQVAGNSEPQHF. The CDR3 nucleotides read TGTGCCAGCAGCCAAGTGGCAGGGAATAGTGAGCCCCAGCATTTT.